This TCR beta chain comes out of a study of blood T cell repertoires in COVID-19. Across the whole study: Collection of acute and convalescent COVID-19 samples took place in the United States, Italy and Spain. Nucleic acid was either cDNA or gDNA, and it came from T cells, B-cell-depleted T cells, or PBMCs.

CDR3 length equals 14 residues. With 8 bases removed from V and 3 bases from J, the gap between germline ends came to 16 bases. CDR1 MNHEY and CDR2 SMNVEV come from the germline V gene (reference sequence). In the authors' methods: Reference gene primer amplification gave nucleated cell count estimates. The protocol was immunoSEQ multiplex PCR, while the TCRdb copy is restricted to in-frame clones and leaves out a portion. V, J and clone size derive from that table, while D and trimming were established from the DNA sequence. The table has roughly 300,000 clones, roughly nine tenths seen once. The specimen was peripheral blood. This sequence was found in a woman in her thirties with COVID-19, enrolled during active disease. The chain recombines TRBV27 with TRBJ1-1; D may be TRBD1 (5 bases). The CDR3 loop is CASRGLRGDTEAFF. CDR3 DNA sequence: TGTGCCAGCCGTGGACTACGGGGGGACACTGAAGCTTTCTTT.